The rows below give T cell receptor beta chains drawn from one sample of a study of human T cells and chemical hapten exposure. TCRdb reprocessed the RACE reads via MiXCR and lists one record per CDR3 protein. Of fewer than 100,000 distinct CDR3 sequences listed, approximately 10% are singletons. The material was whole blood, obtained in connection with sensitization to the hapten diphenylcyclopropenone (DPC). These receptors all stem from a woman under 40 with alopecia areata. Some clones in this sample may be carry-over from other donors' samples. The CDR3 runs from the conserved cysteine through the conserved F or W. D genes are given only for firm matches. Clone size, where shown, is once, few, many, or a class for clones that have expanded.

cdr3_aa,cdr3_nt,d_call,clone_size,v_call,j_call
CASGTDVTYGYTF,TGTGCTAGTGGCACGGACGTGACCTATGGCTACACCTTC,-,-,TRBV12-5,TRBJ1-2
CASSDREGNSPLHF,TGTGCCAGCTCGGACCGGGAGGGGAATTCACCCCTCCACTTT,-,few,TRBV18,TRBJ1-6
CASSSVTVVEKLFF,TGTGCCAGCAGTTCCGTGACAGTGGTGGAAAAACTGTTTTTT,-,-,TRBV28,TRBJ1-4
CAISVDQYQETQYF,TGTGCCATCAGTGTGGACCAGTACCAAGAGACCCAGTACTTC,-,-,TRBV10-3,TRBJ2-5
CASRGGGATNEKLFF,TGTGCCAGCAGGGGGGGAGGCGCAACTAATGAAAAACTGTTTTTT,-,-,TRBV2,TRBJ1-4
CASNRAISETGELFF,TGTGCCAGCAACCGAGCAATCAGCGAGACCGGGGAGCTGTTTTTT,-,-,TRBV5-5,TRBJ2-2
CASSLVTGATGELFF,TGTGCCAGCAGCTTAGTAACGGGAGCCACCGGGGAGCTGTTTTTT,-,many,TRBV11-2,TRBJ2-2
CASRAGEDTQYF,TGTGCCAGCAGAGCGGGGGAAGATACGCAGTATTTT,TRBD2,-,TRBV12-3/TRBV12-4,TRBJ2-3
CAWSVGGSGGYTF,TGTGCCTGGAGTGTAGGAGGGTCGGGAGGCTACACCTTC,-,many,TRBV30,TRBJ1-2
CASSLANIQYF,TGTGCCAGCAGCTTAGCTAACATTCAGTACTTC,-,few,TRBV11-2,TRBJ2-4
CASSPWTSAGGEQYF,TGTGCCAGCAGCCCATGGACTAGCGCCGGAGGCGAGCAGTACTTC,TRBD2,many,TRBV9,TRBJ2-7
CASSLALSGLNEKLFF,TGTGCCAGCAGCTTGGCCCTCAGCGGTCTTAATGAAAAACTGTTTTTT,-,many,TRBV5-4,TRBJ1-4
CASSYGRGPTEAFF,TGTGCCAGCAGTTACGGGCGGGGCCCCACTGAAGCTTTCTTT,-,few,TRBV6-2/TRBV6-3,TRBJ1-1
CSVEGGPQLEAFF,TGCAGCGTTGAAGGCGGGCCTCAACTTGAAGCTTTCTTT,-,many,TRBV29-1,TRBJ1-1
CASSLSGNSAYEQYF,TGTGCCAGCAGTTTATCGGGCAATTCAGCCTACGAGCAGTACTTC,-,many,TRBV27,TRBJ2-7
CASSSPDSNYGYTF,TGTGCCAGCAGTTCCCCCGACAGTAACTATGGCTACACCTTC,-,many,TRBV27,TRBJ1-2
CASSTPTGGLTEAFF,TGTGCCAGCAGCACCCCGACAGGGGGCCTCACTGAAGCTTTCTTT,TRBD1,-,TRBV7-6,TRBJ1-1
CASSHERTEAFF,TGCGCCAGCAGCCACGAGCGCACTGAAGCTTTCTTT,-,-,TRBV5-1,TRBJ1-1
CASSYADRSSSSGNTIYF,TGCGCCAGCAGTTATGCCGACAGGAGCTCAAGCTCGGGAAACACCATATATTTT,-,many,TRBV5-1,TRBJ1-3
CASSARGANEKLFF,TGTGCCAGCAGCGCCAGGGGCGCTAATGAAAAACTGTTTTTT,-,-,TRBV2,TRBJ1-4
CASRVGADNSPLHF,TGCGCCAGCAGGGTGGGGGCCGATAATTCACCCCTCCACTTT,-,many,TRBV5-1,TRBJ1-6
CASSLNPPRGSTDTQYF,TGTGCCAGCAGCTTAAACCCCCCTCGGGGTAGCACAGATACGCAGTATTTT,-,many,TRBV7-9,TRBJ2-3
CASSSSDRGEQFF,TGTGCCAGCTCATCCTCGGACAGGGGTGAGCAGTTCTTC,TRBD1,many,TRBV18,TRBJ2-1
CASSANPGDNEQFF,TGTGCCAGCAGCGCGAATCCGGGGGACAATGAGCAGTTCTTC,-,many,TRBV11-3,TRBJ2-1
CASSLSPGTGEYF,TGTGCCAGCAGCCTGTCCCCCGGGACAGGGGAGTACTTC,TRBD1,many,TRBV7-2,TRBJ2-7
CASLSRRSTDTQYF,TGTGCCAGCCTGTCTCGCAGAAGCACAGATACGCAGTATTTT,-,many,TRBV28,TRBJ2-3
CASSLTVNQPQHF,TGTGCCAGCAGCCTGACAGTCAATCAGCCCCAGCATTTT,-,many,TRBV6-2/TRBV6-3,TRBJ1-5
CASSPPGNYEQYF,TGTGCCAGCAGTCCCCCGGGTAACTACGAGCAGTACTTC,-,-,TRBV28,TRBJ2-7
CASSARPLATDVF,TGTGCCAGCAGTGCCCGCCCTCTAGCGACTGATGTCTTC,-,few,TRBV28,TRBJ2-1
CSARDKRTGTGELFF,TGCAGTGCTAGGGATAAAAGGACAGGGACCGGGGAGCTGTTTTTT,TRBD1,few,TRBV20-1,TRBJ2-2
CSATRGTNTEAFF,TGCAGTGCCACCAGGGGTACGAACACTGAAGCTTTCTTT,-,-,TRBV20-1,TRBJ1-1
CASRFQGAVNQPQHF,TGTGCCAGCAGATTTCAGGGGGCAGTGAATCAGCCCCAGCATTTT,TRBD1,few,TRBV6-1,TRBJ1-5
CASSNPGQDWNIQYF,TGTGCCAGTAGTAACCCCGGACAGGATTGGAACATTCAGTACTTC,TRBD1,-,TRBV19,TRBJ2-4
CASSLDRQGSEAFF,TGTGCCAGCAGCTTAGATCGTCAAGGATCTGAAGCTTTCTTT,-,-,TRBV11-2,TRBJ1-1
CSVEQSAYNEQFF,TGCAGCGTCGAACAATCAGCTTACAATGAGCAGTTCTTC,-,many,TRBV29-1,TRBJ2-1
CASSVEFSNEQFF,TGTGCCAGCAGCGTTGAATTTTCCAATGAGCAGTTCTTC,-,few,TRBV7-2,TRBJ2-1
CASSHRQKTSTDTQYF,TGTGCCAGCAGTCACAGACAGAAAACTAGCACAGATACGCAGTATTTT,-,many,TRBV6-5,TRBJ2-3
CASSPKQGQGKDTQYF,TGTGCCAGCAGCCCTAAACAAGGACAGGGAAAAGATACGCAGTATTTT,TRBD1,-,TRBV12-3/TRBV12-4,TRBJ2-3
CSASSGLNTEAFF,TGCAGTGCTTCTTCAGGTTTGAACACTGAAGCTTTCTTT,-,few,TRBV20-1,TRBJ1-1
CATSDLSRYEQFF,TGTGCCACCAGTGATTTATCGAGGTATGAGCAGTTCTTC,-,many,TRBV24-1,TRBJ2-1
CASSGRQGYTDTQYF,TGTGCCAGCAGCGGAAGACAGGGATACACAGATACGCAGTATTTT,TRBD1,many,TRBV7-9,TRBJ2-3
CAVRKGSKNIQYF,TGTGCCGTCCGGAAAGGATCCAAAAACATTCAGTACTTC,-,few,TRBV6-2/TRBV6-3,TRBJ2-4
CASSWDSYSNQPQHF,TGTGCCAGCAGTTGGGACAGCTATAGCAATCAGCCCCAGCATTTT,TRBD1,many,TRBV2,TRBJ1-5
CASSFQGYGYTF,TGTGCCAGCAGTTTTCAGGGTTATGGCTACACCTTC,-,once,TRBV28,TRBJ1-2
CASSLWTTGTADTQYF,TGTGCCAGCAGTTTATGGACCACCGGGACCGCAGATACGCAGTATTTT,-,many,TRBV28,TRBJ2-3
CASSPIEMSEAVSEAFF,TGTGCCAGCTCACCGATCGAGATGAGTGAGGCAGTCTCCGAAGCTTTCTTT,-,-,TRBV18,TRBJ1-1
CASSRMTRAFQETQYF,TGTGCCAGCAGCCGAATGACACGTGCCTTTCAAGAGACCCAGTACTTC,-,few,TRBV11-2,TRBJ2-5
CSVDIVGAGANVLTF,TGCAGCGTTGATATAGTGGGCGCTGGGGCCAACGTCCTGACTTTC,-,few,TRBV29-1,TRBJ2-6
CASSDSPGTGELFF,TGTGCCAGCAGTGACTCCCCCGGTACCGGGGAGCTGTTTTTT,-,few,TRBV6-4,TRBJ2-2
CASGRDSRNTEAFF,TGTGCTAGTGGGAGGGACAGCCGGAACACTGAAGCTTTCTTT,TRBD1,-,TRBV12-5,TRBJ1-1
CASSLGEKETQYF,TGCGCCAGCAGCTTAGGGGAAAAAGAGACCCAGTACTTC,-,few,TRBV5-1,TRBJ2-5
CSVEGMTEAFF,TGCAGCGTTGAAGGGATGACTGAAGCTTTCTTT,-,many,TRBV29-1,TRBJ1-1
CASSPTQDGELFF,TGTGCCAGCAGTCCCACCCAAGACGGGGAGCTGTTTTTT,-,-,TRBV28,TRBJ2-2